The clone carrying this T cell receptor (beta chain) has ten or more counts. Its antigen is unknown. This specimen belongs to a study of T cells in Graves' hyperthyroidism and ophthalmopathy. Overall study findings and caveats: Ophthalmopathy and stable hyperthyroidism were told apart by a 13 V-J model.

What was amplified from RNA transcripts were TCR beta CDR3 regions. TCR CDR3 underwent first-round RT-PCR with the HTBI primer set. TCRdb independently ran MiXCR on the multiplex PCR reads; one entry per CDR3 protein. The sample consists of fewer than 700,000 distinct CDR3 sequences, roughly 15% of them appearing once. The clonotype was recovered from a woman between 25 and 40 years old with Graves' hyperthyroidism. Sequencing was carried out using blood.

CDR3 in amino acids: CASSPYKQGLPYEQYF. The DNA of the CDR3 is TGTGCCAGCAGCCCTTATAAACAGGGGTTGCCCTACGAGCAGTACTTC. V and J are TRBV11-1 and TRBJ2-7; TRBD1 matches at 7 bases. This CDR3 spans 16 amino acids. The V gene end was trimmed by 5 bases and the J gene end by 2 bases; junction bases not matched to a gene: 12. The germline V gene has CDR1 SGHAT and CDR2 FQDESV (reference sequence). The full variable domain, in which reference TRBV11-1 and TRBJ2-7 provide the parts outside the CDR3, is EAEVAQSPRYKITEKSQAVAFWCDPISGHATLYWYRQILGQGPELLVQFQDESVVDDSQLPKDRFSAERLKGVDSTLKIQPAELGDSAMYLCASSPYKQGLPYEQYFGPGTRLTVT.